This T cell receptor beta chain was identified in a study of T cell responses to AZD1222 COVID-19 vaccine. The study's findings and limits: Donors were mostly white British, more females; clonal diversity possibly underestimated.

For this clone: Its antigen is not identified.

The data were produced by immunoSEQ multiplex PCR, yet TCRdb's version contains in-frame clones alone and is incomplete. Of 150,000 to 200,000 clones listed, about 87% are singletons. CDR3 size: 14 residues. CDR1 is KGHSH, CDR2 LQKENI, per germline. Trimming shortened V by 2 bases and J by 2 bases, and 10 bases separated the two germline ends. V is TRBV18 and J is TRBJ2-7, with D perhaps matching TRBD1 (6 bases). This receptor was taken from an adult in good health. The specimen was peripheral blood, collected on day 0 of AZD1222 vaccination. The CDR3 DNA sequence: TGTGCCAGCTCACCAAGGGGGAAGGCCTACGAGCAGTACTTC. It translates to CASSPRGKAYEQYF.